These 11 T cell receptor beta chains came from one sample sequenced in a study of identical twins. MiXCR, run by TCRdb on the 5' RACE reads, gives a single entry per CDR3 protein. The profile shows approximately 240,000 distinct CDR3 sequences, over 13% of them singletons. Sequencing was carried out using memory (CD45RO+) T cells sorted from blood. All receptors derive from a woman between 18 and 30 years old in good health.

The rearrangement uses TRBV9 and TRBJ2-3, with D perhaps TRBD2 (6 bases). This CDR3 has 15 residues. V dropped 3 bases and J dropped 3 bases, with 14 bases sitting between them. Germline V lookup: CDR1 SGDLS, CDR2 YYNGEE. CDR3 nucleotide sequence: TGTGCCAGCAGCGCCGAACGGGGGTGGACAGATACGCAGTATTTT. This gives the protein CASSAERGWTDTQYF.

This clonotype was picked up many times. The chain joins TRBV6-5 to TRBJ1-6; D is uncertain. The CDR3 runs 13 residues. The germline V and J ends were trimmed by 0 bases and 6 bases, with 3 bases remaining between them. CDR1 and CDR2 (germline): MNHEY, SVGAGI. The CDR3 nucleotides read TGTGCCAGCAGTTACTCCGCTAATTCACCCCTCCACTTT. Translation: CASSYSANSPLHF.

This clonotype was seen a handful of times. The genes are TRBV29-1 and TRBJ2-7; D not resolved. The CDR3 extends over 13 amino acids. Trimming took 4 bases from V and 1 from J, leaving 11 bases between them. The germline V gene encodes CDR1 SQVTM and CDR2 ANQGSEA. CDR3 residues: CSVGRGKSYEQYF. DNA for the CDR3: TGCAGCGTTGGACGTGGTAAATCCTACGAGCAGTACTTC.

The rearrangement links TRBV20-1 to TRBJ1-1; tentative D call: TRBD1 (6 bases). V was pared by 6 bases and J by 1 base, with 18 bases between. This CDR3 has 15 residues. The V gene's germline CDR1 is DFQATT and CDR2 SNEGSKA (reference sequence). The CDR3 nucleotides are TGCAGTGCCGGGTCTGGGACATGGACGAACACTGAAGCTTTCTTT. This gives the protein CSAGSGTWTNTEAFF.

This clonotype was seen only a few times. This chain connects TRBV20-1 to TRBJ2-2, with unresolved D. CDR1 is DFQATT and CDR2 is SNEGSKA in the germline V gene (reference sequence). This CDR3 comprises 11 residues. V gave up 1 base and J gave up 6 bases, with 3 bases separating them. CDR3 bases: TGCAGTGCTAGAGCTTCCGGGGAGCTGTTTTTT. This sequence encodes CSARASGELFF.

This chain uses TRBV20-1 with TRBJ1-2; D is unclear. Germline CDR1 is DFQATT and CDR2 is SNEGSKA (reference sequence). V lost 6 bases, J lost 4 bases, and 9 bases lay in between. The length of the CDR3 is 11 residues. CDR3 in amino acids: CSAERGYGYTF. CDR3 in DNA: TGCAGTGCAGAGCGGGGCTATGGCTACACCTTC.

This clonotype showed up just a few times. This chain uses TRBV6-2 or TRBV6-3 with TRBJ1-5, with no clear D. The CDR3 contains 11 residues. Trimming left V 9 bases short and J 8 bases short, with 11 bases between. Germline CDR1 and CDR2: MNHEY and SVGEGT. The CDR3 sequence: CASYVFEPQHF. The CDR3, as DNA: TGTGCCAGTTACGTGTTCGAGCCCCAGCATTTT.

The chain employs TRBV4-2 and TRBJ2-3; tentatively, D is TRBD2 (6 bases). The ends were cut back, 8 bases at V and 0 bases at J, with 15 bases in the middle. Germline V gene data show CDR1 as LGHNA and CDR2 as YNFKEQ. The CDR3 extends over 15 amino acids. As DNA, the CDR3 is TGTGCCAGCCGTAGTAGCGGCGCTAGCACAGATACGCAGTATTTT. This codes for CASRSSGASTDTQYF.

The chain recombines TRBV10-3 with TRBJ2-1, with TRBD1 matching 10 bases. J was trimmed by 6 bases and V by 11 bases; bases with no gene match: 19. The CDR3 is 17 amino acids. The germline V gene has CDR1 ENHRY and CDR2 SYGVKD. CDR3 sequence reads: CAVKTDRGTGEINEQFF. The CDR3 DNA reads TGTGCCGTCAAAACTGACCGGGGGACAGGGGAAATCAATGAGCAGTTCTTC.

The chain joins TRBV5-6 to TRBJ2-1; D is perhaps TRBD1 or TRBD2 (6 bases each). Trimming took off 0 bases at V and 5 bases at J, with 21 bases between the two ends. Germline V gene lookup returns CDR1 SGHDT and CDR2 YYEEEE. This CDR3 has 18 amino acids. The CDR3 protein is CASSLARGGPLINNEQFF. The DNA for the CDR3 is TGTGCCAGCAGCTTGGCCAGAGGGGGGCCCCTCATTAACAATGAGCAGTTCTTC.

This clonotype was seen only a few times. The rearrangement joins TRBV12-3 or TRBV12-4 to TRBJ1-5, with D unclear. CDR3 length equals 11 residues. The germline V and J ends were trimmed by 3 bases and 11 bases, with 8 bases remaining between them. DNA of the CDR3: TGTGCCAGCAGTTTGGGTGTGACCCAGCATTTT. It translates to CASSLGVTQHF.